The clone carrying this TCR beta chain was counted many times. TCR beta CDR3 regions were amplified from RNA. The HTBI primer set drove a first-round RT-PCR of the TCR CDR3. Via MiXCR, TCRdb re-called the multiplex PCR reads, giving one row per CDR3 protein. The repertoire holds about 560,000 distinct CDR3 sequences, with approximately 14% as singletons. The source of the sample is a study of T cells in Graves' hyperthyroidism and ophthalmopathy. Germline loops: CDR1 DFQATT, CDR2 SNEGSKA (reference sequence). There are 17 residues in the CDR3. V trimming: 0 bases; J trimming: 1 base; junction bases outside the gene matches: 9.

The chain joins TRBV20-1 to TRBJ2-3; 8 bases agree with TRBD2. Sample: blood. The clonotype was recovered from a woman in her 30s with Graves' hyperthyroidism. CDR3 nucleotides: TGCAGTGCTAGAGACCCACAGGGACTAGGGCGCACAGATACGCAGTATTTT. This translates into CSARDPQGLGRTDTQYF.